This entry lists 5 T cell receptor beta chains sequenced from one sample in a study of T-cell reconstitution after alpha-beta-depleted transplantation in children. Unique molecular identifiers were incorporated when the TCRbeta library was constructed. MiXCR, applied by TCRdb to the PCR reads, yields one record per CDR3 protein. The table has around 210,000 distinct CDR3 sequences, about 6.6% seen once. The sequenced sample was PBMCs, obtained before TCRalphabeta/CD19-depleted stem cell transplant. The source of these receptors is a boy aged 2 to 10 with acute lymphoblastic leukemia, due to receive a stem cell transplant.

This clonotype was counted many times. V usage is TRBV7-9 and J usage is TRBJ2-2; TRBD2 matches 10 bases. Germline CDR1 is SEHNR and CDR2 is FQNEAQ (reference sequence). The CDR3 runs 16 residues. V lost 2 bases and J lost 5; bases outside the gene matches: 5. The DNA for the CDR3 is TGTGCCAGCAGCTTAATGAGGACTAGCGGAACCGGGGAGCTGTTTTTT. It encodes CASSLMRTSGTGELFF.

This clonotype was seen repeatedly, ten times or more. The V and J genes are TRBV28 and TRBJ2-1; 7 positions match TRBD1. V shed 3 bases and J 6 bases; nucleotides not matched to a gene: 8. Germline CDR1 is MDHEN and CDR2 is SYDVKM. The CDR3 contains 15 residues. The CDR3 DNA follows: TGTGCCAGCAGTTTTTTGGGACAGACCTCCAATGAGCAGTTCTTC. Protein product: CASSFLGQTSNEQFF.

This clonotype showed up many times. The rearrangement joins TRBV5-5 to TRBJ2-1; D uncertain. This CDR3 has 12 amino acids. Germline loops: CDR1 SGHKS, CDR2 YYEKEE (reference sequence). Trimming removed 1 base from V and 9 bases from J, with 8 bases in between. CDR3 sequence (DNA): TGTGCCAGCAGCTTGATGAGCAGTGAGCAGTTCTTC. It codes for CASSLMSSEQFF.

Ten or more counts support this clonotype. The rearrangement uses TRBV28 and TRBJ1-2, with D hard to call. CDR1 and CDR2 (germline): MDHEN, SYDVKM. Trimming took 6 bases from V and 5 from J, leaving 13 bases between them. The CDR3 loop spans 13 amino acids. The CDR3 protein is CASSPTAEYGYTF. CDR3 sequence (DNA): TGTGCCAGCAGCCCTACAGCAGAATATGGCTACACCTTC.

This clonotype has a count of ten or more. This chain links TRBV3-1 with TRBJ1-1, with D maybe TRBD1 (6 bases). This CDR3 is 14 amino acids long. Germline CDR1 LGHDT, CDR2 YNNKEL (reference sequence). Between the trimmed V and J ends, which lost 4 bases and 1 base, there was a span of 10 bases. In DNA form, the CDR3 reads TGTGCCAGCAGCCTAATGACAGGGAACACTGAAGCTTTCTTT. It yields the protein CASSLMTGNTEAFF.